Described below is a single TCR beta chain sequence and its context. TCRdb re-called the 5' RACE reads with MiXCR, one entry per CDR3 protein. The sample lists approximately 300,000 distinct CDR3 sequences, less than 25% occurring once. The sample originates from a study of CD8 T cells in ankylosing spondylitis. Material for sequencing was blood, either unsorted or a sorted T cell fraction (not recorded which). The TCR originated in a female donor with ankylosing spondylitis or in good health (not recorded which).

CDR3 region: CSARVSGLAYNEQFF. The CDR3 DNA is TGCAGTGCTAGGGTTAGCGGTTTGGCCTACAATGAGCAGTTCTTC. This chain connects TRBV20-1 to TRBJ2-1, with D tentatively TRBD2 (6 bases). The CDR3 is 15 residues long. V was shortened by 3 bases and J by 2 bases, with 14 bases between the two germline ends. Germline loops: CDR1 DFQATT, CDR2 SNEGSKA (reference sequence).